This TCR beta chain stems from a study of patients and donors after allogeneic stem cell transplantation. TCRdb analysed the RT-PCR reads with MiXCR anew, one entry per CDR3 protein. The sample contains about a million distinct CDR3 sequences, roughly 17% of which appear only once. The V gene end was trimmed by 2 bases and the J gene end by 12 bases; junction bases not matched to a gene: 11. The length of the CDR3 is 15 residues. Germline V gene lookup returns CDR1 SEHNR and CDR2 FQNEAQ (reference sequence). This clonotype has more than one count but fewer than ten. The chain joins TRBV7-9 to TRBJ2-1, with 9 bases fitting TRBD2. The source of this sequence is a human donor who was either an allogeneic HSCT recipient or a stem cell or donor lymphocyte infusion donor (not recorded which). It is not recorded whose cells these are; they may come from a transplant donor. The sequencing sample was made of blood, either unsorted or a sorted T cell fraction (not recorded which). CDR3 bases: TGTGCCAGCAGCTTAATAGGAAGCGGGAGGACCCGGCAGTTCTTC. Residues: CASSLIGSGRTRQFF.